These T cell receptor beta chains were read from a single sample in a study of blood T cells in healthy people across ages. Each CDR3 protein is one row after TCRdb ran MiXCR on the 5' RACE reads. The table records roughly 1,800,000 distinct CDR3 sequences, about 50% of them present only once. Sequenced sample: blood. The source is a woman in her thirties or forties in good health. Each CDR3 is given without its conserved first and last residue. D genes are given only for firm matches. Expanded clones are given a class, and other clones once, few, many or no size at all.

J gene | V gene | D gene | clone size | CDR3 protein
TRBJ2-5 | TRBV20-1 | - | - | SAPPGHRQETQY
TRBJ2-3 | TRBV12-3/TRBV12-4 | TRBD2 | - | ASSPALAGDPNTDTQY
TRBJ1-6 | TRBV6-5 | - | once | ASSYFPGLSGSPLH
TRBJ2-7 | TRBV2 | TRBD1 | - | ASTTGGGSYEQY
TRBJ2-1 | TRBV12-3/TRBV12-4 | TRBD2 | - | ASSPPTSGGDEQF
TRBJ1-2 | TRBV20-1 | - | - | SANQAYGYT
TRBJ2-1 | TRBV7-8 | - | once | ASSLGALAYEQF
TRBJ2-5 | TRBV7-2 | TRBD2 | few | ASSLNSLTSGGRETQY
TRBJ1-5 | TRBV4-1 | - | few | ASSQEGTNSNQPQH
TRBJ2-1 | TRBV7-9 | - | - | ASSSASSYNEQF
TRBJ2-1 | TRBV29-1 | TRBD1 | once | SVEVVGQGRSEQF
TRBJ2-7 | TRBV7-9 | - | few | ASSLMGIYEQY
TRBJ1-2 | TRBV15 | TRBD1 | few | ATSRDKDRAGGYT
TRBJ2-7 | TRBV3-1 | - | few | ASSQVAGDEQY
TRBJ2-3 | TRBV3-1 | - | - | ASSLWTADTQY
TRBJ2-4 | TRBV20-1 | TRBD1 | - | SAGDSLAKNIQY
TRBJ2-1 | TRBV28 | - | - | ASSFGREVRSSYNEQF
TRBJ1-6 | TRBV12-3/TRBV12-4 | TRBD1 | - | ASSLQGASRYSPLH
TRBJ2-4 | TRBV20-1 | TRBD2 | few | SARFGPGTSGTLAKNIQY
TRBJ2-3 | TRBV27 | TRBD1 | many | ASRRQGSTDTQY
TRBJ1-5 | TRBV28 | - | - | ASSIGAEGYSNQPQH
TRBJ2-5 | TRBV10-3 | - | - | AISEVGFSETQY
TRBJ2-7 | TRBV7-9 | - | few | ASSNWSRAPYEQY
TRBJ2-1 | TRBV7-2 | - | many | ASSLVSTNEQF
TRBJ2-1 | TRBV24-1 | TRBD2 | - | ATSDPTLAGVLGEQF
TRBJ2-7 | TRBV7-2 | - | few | ASSTPPFYEQY
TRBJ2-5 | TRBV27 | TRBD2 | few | ASRDGRAGETQY
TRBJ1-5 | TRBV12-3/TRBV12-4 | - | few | ASSVLGSQPQH
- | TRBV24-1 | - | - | ATSAPLYEQY
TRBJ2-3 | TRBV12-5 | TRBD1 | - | ASGRGQGGTDTQY
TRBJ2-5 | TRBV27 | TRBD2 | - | ASTKAGVWETQY
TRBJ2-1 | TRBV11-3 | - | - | ASSLSPAGEQF
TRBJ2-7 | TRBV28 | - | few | ASNHGARDYEQY
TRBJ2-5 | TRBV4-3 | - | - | ASSLMRGGTGQETQY
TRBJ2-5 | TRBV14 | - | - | ATSVGWEQY
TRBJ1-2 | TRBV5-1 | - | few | ASSDDLTDNYGYT
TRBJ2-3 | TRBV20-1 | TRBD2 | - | SVETGTSFMTDTQY
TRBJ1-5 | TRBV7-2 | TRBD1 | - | ASSPNRGGGQPQH
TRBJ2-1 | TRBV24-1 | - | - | ATSDFGGPEQF
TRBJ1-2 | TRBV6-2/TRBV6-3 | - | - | ASSPTGRERGYT
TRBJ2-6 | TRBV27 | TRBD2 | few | ASGLAGVHSLAGANVLT
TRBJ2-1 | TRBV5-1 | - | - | ASSSSPQGHEQF
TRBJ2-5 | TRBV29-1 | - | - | SVEGMLGEQY
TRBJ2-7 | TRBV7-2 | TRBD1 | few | ASIKGGTGLSYEQY
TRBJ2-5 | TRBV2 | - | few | ASSLRDLEETQY
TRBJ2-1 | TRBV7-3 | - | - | ASSFQGGRQF
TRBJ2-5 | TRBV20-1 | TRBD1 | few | SAYRGYQETQY
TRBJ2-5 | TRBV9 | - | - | ASSVAGGEGQETQY
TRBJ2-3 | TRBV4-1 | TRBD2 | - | ASSWSGGGSTDTQY
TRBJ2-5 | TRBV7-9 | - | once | ATDPTSQETQY